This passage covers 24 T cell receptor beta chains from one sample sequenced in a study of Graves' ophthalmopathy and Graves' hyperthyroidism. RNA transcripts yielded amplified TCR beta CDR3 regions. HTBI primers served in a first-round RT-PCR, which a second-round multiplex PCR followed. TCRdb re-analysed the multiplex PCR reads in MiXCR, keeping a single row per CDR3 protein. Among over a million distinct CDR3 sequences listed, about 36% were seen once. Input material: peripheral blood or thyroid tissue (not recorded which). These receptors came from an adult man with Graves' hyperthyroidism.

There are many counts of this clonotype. CDR3 coding DNA: TGCAGTGCTAGACCCCCTGGGGGGCCTGGAAACACCATATATTTT. Protein product: CSARPPGGPGNTIYF. The chain couples TRBV20-1 to TRBJ1-3, with D tentatively TRBD1 (6 bases). Germline assignment: CDR1 DFQATT and CDR2 SNEGSKA (reference sequence). CDR3 size: 15 residues. V shed 2 bases and J shed 2 bases, with 13 bases lying between them.

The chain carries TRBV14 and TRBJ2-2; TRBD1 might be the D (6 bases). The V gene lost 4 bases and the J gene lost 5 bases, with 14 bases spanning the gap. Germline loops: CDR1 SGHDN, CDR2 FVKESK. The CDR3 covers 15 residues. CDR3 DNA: TGTGCCAGCAGCCCGAGACAGGCGAGGACCGGGGAGCTGTTTTTT. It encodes CASSPRQARTGELFF.

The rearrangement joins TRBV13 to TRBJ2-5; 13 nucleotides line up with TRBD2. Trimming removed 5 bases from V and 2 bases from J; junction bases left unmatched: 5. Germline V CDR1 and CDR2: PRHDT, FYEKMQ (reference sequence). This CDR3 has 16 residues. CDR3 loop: CASSKGLAGQQETQYF. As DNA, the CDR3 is TGTGCCAGCAGCAAGGGACTAGCGGGGCAACAAGAGACCCAGTACTTC.

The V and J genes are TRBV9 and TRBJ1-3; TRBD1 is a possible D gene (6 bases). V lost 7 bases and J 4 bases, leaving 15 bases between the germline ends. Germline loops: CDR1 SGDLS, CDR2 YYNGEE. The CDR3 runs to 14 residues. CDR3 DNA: TGTGCCAGCGGAGGACAGATCCAAGGAAACACCATATATTTT. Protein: CASGGQIQGNTIYF. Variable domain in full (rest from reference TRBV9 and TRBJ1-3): DSGVTQTPKHLITATGQRVTLRCSPRSGDLSVYWYQQSLDQGLQFLIQYYNGEERAKGNILERFSAQQFPDLHSELNLSSLELGDSALYFCASGGQIQGNTIYFGEGSWLTVV.

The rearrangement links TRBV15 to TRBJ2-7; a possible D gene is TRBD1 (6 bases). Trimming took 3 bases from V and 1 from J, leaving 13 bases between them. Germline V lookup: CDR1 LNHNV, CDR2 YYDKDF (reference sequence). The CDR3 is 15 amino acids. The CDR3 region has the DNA TGTGCCACCAGCAGCCCGAGACAGGATTCCTACGAGCAGTACTTC. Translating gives CATSSPRQDSYEQYF.

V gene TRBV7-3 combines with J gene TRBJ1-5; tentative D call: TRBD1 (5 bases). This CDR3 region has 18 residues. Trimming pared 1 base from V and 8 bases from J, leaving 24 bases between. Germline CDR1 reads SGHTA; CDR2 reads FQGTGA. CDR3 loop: CASSLRPRGSPEREPQHF. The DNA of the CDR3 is TGTGCCAGCAGCTTAAGGCCCCGGGGGAGCCCGGAGCGGGAGCCCCAGCATTTT.

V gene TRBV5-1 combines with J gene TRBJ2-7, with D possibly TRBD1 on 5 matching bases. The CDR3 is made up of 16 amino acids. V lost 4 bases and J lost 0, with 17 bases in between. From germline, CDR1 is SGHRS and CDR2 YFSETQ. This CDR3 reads CASSPRSDTLSYEQYF. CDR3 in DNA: TGCGCCAGCAGCCCTCGGTCGGACACTCTCTCCTACGAGCAGTACTTC.

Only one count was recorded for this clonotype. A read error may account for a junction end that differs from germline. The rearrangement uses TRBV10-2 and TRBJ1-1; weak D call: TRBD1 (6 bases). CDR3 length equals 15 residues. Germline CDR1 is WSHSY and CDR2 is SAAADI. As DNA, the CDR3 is TGTGCCAGCAGTTCCCCGGACAGACCGAACACTGAAGCTTTCTTT. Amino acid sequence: CASSSPDRPNTEAFF.

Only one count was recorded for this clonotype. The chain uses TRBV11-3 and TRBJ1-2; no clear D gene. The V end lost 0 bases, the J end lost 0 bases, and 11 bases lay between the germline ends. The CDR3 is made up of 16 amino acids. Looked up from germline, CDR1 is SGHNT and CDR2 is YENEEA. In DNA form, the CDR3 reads TGTGCCAGCAGCTTAGATGGGGATTCAGCTAACTATGGCTACACCTTC. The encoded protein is CASSLDGDSANYGYTF.

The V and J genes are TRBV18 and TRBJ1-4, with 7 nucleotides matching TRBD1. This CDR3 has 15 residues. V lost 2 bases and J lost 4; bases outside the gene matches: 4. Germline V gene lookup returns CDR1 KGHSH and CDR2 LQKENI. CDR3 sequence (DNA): TGTGCCAGCTCACCAGACCGGGACAGTAATGAAAAACTGTTTTTT. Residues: CASSPDRDSNEKLFF. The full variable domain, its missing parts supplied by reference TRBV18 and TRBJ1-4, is NAGVMQNPRHLVRRRGQEARLRCSPMKGHSHVYWYRQLPEEGLKFMVYLQKENIIDESGMPKERFSAEFPKEGPSILRIQQVVRGDSAAYFCASSPDRDSNEKLFFGSGTQLSVL.

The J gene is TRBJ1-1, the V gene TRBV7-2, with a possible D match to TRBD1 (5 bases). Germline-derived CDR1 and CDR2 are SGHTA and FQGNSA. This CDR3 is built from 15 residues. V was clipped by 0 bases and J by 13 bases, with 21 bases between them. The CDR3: CASSLAGAMGGVVFF. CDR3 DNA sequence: TGTGCCAGCAGCTTAGCAGGGGCAATGGGGGGTGTGGTTTTCTTT.

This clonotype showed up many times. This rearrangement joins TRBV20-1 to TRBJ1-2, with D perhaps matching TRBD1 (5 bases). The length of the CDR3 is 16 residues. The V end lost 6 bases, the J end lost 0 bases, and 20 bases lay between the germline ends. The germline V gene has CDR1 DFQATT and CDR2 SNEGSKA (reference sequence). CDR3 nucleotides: TGCAGTGCGGTTCAGGGTAGGGGTGAGACTAACTATGGCTACACCTTC. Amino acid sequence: CSAVQGRGETNYGYTF.

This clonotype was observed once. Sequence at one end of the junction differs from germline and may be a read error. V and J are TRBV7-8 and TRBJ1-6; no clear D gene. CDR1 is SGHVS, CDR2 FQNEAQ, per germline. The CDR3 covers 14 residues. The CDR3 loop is CASTLTGVRAPLHF. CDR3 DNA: TGTGCCAGCACCTTAACCGGGGTTCGTGCACCCCTCCACTTT.

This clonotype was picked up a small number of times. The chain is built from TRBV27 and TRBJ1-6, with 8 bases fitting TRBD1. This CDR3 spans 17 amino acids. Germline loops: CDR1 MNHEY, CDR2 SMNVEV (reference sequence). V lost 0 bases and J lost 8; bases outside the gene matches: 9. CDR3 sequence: CASSLSLSTGGDSPLHF. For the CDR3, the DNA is TGTGCCAGCAGTTTATCTCTATCAACAGGGGGGGATTCACCCCTCCACTTT.

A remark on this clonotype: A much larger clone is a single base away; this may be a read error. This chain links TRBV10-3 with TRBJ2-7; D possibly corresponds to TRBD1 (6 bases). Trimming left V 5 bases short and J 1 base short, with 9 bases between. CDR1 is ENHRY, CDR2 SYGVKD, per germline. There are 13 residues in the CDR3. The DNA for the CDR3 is TGTGCCATCAGTCGACAGGCGTCCTACGAGCAGTACTTC. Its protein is CAISRQASYEQYF.

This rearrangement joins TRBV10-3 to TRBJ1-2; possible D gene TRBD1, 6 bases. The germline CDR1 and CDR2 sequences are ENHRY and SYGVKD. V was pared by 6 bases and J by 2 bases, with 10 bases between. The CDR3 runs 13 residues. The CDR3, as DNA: TGTGCCATCAGCGTCAGGGGAAACTATGGCTACACCTTC. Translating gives CAISVRGNYGYTF.

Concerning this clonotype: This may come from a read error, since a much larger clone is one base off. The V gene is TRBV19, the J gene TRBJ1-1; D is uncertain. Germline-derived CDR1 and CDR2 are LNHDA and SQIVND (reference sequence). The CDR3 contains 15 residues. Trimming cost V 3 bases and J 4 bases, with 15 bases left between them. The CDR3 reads CASSIHSRTSTEAFF. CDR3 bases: TGTGCCAGTAGTATCCACTCTCGAACAAGCACTGAAGCTTTCTTT.

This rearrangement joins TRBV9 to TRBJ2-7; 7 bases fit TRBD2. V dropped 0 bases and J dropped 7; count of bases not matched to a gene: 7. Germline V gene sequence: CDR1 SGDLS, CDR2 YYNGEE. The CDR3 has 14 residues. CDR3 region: CASSVEPAGREQYF. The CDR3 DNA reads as TGTGCCAGCAGCGTAGAGCCAGCGGGAAGGGAGCAGTACTTC.

The CDR3 here is CASGQGINSPLHF. The CDR3 region has the DNA TGCGCCAGCGGACAGGGCATTAATTCACCCCTCCACTTT. The chain combines TRBV5-1 with TRBJ1-6, with 8 bases that match TRBD1. This CDR3 contains 13 residues. With V trimmed by 7 bases and J by 6 bases, 3 bases remained unmatched. Germline loops: CDR1 SGHRS, CDR2 YFSETQ.

DNA for the CDR3: TGTGCCAGCAGCGCCGGGACAGAAGAAGAGACCCAGTACTTC. Its translation is CASSAGTEEETQYF. J is TRBJ2-5 and V is TRBV6-5; 7 bases fit TRBD1. There are 14 residues in the CDR3. CDR1 and CDR2 (germline): MNHEY, SVGAGI. Trimming at V came to 6 bases and at J to 3 bases, leaving 7 bases not matched to a gene.

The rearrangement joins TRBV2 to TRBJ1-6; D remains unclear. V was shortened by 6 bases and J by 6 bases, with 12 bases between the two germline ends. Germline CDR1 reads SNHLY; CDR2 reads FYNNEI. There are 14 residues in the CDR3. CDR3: CASRPTGVNSPLHF. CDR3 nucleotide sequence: TGTGCCAGCAGGCCCACTGGGGTTAATTCACCCCTCCACTTT.

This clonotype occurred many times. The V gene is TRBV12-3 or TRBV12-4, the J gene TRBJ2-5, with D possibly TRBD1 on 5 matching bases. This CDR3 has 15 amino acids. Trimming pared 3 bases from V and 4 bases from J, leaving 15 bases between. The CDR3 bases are TGTGCCAGCAGTTTTGGCAGGGCAAACGCAGAGACCCAGTACTTC. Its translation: CASSFGRANAETQYF.

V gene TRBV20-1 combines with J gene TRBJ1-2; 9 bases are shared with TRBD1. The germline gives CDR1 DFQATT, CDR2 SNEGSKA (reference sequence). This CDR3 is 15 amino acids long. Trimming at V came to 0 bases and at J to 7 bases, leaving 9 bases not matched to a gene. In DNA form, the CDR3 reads TGCAGTGCTAGAGAGCCCTACAGGGGGCGGGGTGGCTACACCTTC. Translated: CSAREPYRGRGGYTF.

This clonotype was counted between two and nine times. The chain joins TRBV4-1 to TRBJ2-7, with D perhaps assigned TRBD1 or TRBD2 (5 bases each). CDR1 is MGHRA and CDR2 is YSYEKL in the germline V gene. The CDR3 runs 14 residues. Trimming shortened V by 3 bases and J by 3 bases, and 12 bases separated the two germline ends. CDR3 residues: CASSQWDGNYEQYF. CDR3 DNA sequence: TGCGCCAGCAGCCAGTGGGACGGTAACTACGAGCAGTACTTC.